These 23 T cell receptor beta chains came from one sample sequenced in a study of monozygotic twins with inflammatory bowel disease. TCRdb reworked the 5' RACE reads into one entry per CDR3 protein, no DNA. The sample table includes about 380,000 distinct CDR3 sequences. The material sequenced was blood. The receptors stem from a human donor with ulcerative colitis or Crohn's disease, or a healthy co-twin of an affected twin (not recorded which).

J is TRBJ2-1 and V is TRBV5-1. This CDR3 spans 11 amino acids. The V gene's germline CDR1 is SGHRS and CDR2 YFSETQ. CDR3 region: CASSEYNEQFF.

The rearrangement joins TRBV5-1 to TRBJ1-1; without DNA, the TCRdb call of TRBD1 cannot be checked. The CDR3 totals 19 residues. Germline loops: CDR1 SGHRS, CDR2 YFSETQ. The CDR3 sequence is CASSLVWARQKERRTEAFF.

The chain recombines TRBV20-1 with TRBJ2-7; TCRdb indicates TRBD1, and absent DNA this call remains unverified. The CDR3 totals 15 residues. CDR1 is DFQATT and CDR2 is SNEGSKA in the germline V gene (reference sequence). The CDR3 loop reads CSARDPDRNSYEQYF.

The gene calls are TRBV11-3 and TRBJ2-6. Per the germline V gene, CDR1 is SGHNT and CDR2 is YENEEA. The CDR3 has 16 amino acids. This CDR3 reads CASSLGGATGANVLTF.

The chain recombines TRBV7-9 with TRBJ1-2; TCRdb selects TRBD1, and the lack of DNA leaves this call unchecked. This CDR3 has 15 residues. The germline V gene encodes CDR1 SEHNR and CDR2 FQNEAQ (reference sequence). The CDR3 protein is CASSSTSGSDYGYTF.

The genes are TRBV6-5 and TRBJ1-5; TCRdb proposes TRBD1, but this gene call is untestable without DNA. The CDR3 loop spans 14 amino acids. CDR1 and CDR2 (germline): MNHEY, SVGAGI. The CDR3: CASSYSSGDQPQHF.

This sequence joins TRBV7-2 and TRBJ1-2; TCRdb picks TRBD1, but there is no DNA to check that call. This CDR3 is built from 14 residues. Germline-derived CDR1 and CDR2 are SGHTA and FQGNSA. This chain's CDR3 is CASSHRGGDYGYTF.

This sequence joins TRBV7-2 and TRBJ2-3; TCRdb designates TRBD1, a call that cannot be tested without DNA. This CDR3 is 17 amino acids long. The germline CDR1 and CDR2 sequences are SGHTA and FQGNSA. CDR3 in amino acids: CASRSPTWTQGADTQYF.

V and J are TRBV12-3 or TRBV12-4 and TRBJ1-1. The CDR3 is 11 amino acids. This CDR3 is CASSLGTEAFF.

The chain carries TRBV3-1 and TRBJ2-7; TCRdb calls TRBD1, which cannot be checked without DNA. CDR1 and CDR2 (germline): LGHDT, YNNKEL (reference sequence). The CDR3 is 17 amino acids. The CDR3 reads CASSQDPFRDTFYEQYF.

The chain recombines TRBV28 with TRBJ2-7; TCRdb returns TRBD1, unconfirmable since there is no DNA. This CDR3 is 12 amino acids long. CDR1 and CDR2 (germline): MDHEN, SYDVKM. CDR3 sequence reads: CLVGTGGYEQYF.

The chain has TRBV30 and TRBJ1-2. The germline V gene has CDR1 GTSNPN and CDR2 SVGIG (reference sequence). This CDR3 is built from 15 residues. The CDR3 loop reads CAWSVGGTLGYGYTF.

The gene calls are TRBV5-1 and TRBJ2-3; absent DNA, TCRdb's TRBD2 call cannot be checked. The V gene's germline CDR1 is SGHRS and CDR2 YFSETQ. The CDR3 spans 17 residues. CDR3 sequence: CASSRTSGGPRTDTQYF.

The CDR3 is CSVVTASSYNEQFF. The rearrangement links TRBV29-1 to TRBJ2-1. Per the germline V gene, CDR1 is SQVTM and CDR2 is ANQGSEA. The CDR3 spans 14 residues.

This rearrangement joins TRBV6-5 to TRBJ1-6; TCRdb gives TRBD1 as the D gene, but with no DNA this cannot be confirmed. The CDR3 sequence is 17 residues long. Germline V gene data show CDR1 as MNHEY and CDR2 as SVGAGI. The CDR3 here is CASSYSRVRGSNSPLHF.

The CDR3 spells CASSPPQADTQYF. The gene calls are TRBV5-4 and TRBJ2-3. This CDR3 contains 13 residues. Germline CDR1 and CDR2: SGHNT and YYREEE (reference sequence). Supplemented by reference TRBV5-4 and TRBJ2-3, the full variable domain reads ETGVTQSPTHLIKTRGQQVTLRCSSQSGHNTVSWYQQALGQGPQFIFQYYREEENGRGNFPPRFSGLQFPNYSSELNVNALELDDSALYLCASSPPQADTQYFGPGTRLTVL.

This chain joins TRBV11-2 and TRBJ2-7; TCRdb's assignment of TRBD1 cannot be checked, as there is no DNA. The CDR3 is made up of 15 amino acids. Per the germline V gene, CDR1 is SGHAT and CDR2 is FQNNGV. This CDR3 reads CASSLVLGQAYEQYF.

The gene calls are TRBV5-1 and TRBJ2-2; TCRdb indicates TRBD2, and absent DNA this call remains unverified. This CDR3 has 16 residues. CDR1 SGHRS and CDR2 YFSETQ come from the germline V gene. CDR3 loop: CASSLLEGPNTGELFF.

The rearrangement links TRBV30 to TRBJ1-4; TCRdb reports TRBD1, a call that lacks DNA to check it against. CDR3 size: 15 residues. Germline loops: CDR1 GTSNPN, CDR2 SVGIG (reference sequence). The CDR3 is CAWSEGTATNEKLFF.

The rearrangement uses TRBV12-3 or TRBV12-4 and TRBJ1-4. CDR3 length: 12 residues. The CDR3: CASSFVGEKLFF.

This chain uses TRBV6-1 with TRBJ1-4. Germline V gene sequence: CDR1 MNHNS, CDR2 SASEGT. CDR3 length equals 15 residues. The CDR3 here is CATSRVVATNEKLFF.

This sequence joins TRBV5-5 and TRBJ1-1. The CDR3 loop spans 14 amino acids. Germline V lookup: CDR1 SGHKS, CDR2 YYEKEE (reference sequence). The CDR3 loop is CASSLAGTSVGAFF.

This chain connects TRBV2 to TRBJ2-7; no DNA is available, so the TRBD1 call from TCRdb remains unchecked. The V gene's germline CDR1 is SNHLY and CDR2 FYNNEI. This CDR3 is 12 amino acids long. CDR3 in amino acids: CASRGQFSEQYF.